This T cell receptor (beta chain) came from a study of shared clonotypes between healthy human individuals. CDR1 is MNHEY and CDR2 is SMNVEV in the germline V gene (reference sequence). The junction had 11 bases not matched to a gene; V was cut back by 5 bases and J by 1 base. The length of the CDR3 is 16 residues. Assay: immunoSEQ multiplex PCR; the TCRdb copy retains only in-frame clones and omits some. Of roughly 720,000 clones listed, about 92% are singletons. The sequenced sample consisted of memory CD8+ T cells from PBMCs. The sample's subset: CD45RO+ cells pooled with CCR7-negative TemRA cells. The receptor comes from a man younger than 35 in good health. Some clones in this sample may be carry-over from other donors' samples. This chain connects TRBV27 to TRBJ2-7; TRBD2 agrees at 7 bases. The CDR3, as DNA: TGTGCCAGCAGTCCAAGTCTGGGAGGGCTTTCCTACGAGCAGTACTTC. Translating it yields CASSPSLGGLSYEQYF.